Sequencing of this T cell receptor beta chain was carried out in a study of neoadjuvant anti-PD-1 for oral cavity cancer. TCRdb keeps only in-frame clones here, not all; method: immunoSEQ multiplex PCR. The sample includes fewer than 70,000 clones, more than 65% of them seen just once. This clone was detected a few times. CDR1 is MNHEY and CDR2 is SMNVEV in the germline V gene (reference sequence). Trimming cost V 0 bases and J 7 bases; bases outside gene matches: 0. The CDR3 length is 14 residues. This TCR came from a person between 40 and 80 years old with oral cavity squamous cell carcinoma. V and J are TRBV27 and TRBJ1-6; TRBD1 agrees at 7 bases. The starting material was PBMCs, obtained before nivolumab (anti-PD-1) treatment. The CDR3 sequence: CASSLSTGNSPLHF. The CDR3 DNA sequence: TGTGCCAGCAGTTTATCGACAGGGAATTCACCCCTCCACTTT.